The rows below give T cell receptor beta chains drawn from one sample of a study of cytomegalovirus exposure and HLA in healthy donors. The data were produced by immunoSEQ multiplex PCR, yet TCRdb's version contains in-frame clones alone and is incomplete. The sample holds approximately 38,000 clones. The sample comprised PBMCs. Receptor source: a man younger than 45 in good health and CMV-seronegative. CDR3s leave out the opening cysteine and the closing phenylalanine or tryptophan. A D gene is named only where the DNA matches it firmly.

TRBV19	9	-	ASSMRETQY
TRBV5-1	12	TRBD2	ASSPGTRGETQY
TRBV19	14	TRBD2	ASRGLAGGSYNEQF
TRBV4-1	12	-	ASSQKQGSQPQH
TRBV2	14	TRBD1	ASSEAQKGAGTEAF
TRBV25-1	13	TRBD1	ASSKPGQSGTEAF
TRBV19	16	TRBD1	ASSIMGFGTANTGELF
TRBV18	14	-	ASSRYETGDSYEQY
TRBV27	11	TRBD2	ASSLSQRGEQY
TRBV9	10	-	ASSVAAGGQY
TRBV29-1	10	-	SVTIEGTEAF
TRBV4-3	13	-	ASSQDNRAAEKLF
TRBV5-4	13	-	ASSLEQLGNTEAF
TRBV30	12	TRBD1	AWSRDSVNQPQH
TRBV7-9	12	-	ASQSGQLFYEQY
TRBV19	9	-	ASTIYTEAF
TRBV30	11	TRBD1	AWGHRGNQPQH
TRBV6-4	13	TRBD2	ASSRLAGVGGELF
TRBV7-2	12	-	ASSLATRVYEQY
TRBV30	13	TRBD2	AWGLTSGSNNEQF
TRBV30	13	TRBD1	AWSGDHRGLAEAF
TRBV18	14	TRBD2	ASSPAGGRGPGELF
TRBV5-1	13	TRBD1	ASTTAQGAGETQY
TRBV4-2	15	-	ASSQTSDSRRPETQY
TRBV5-5	13	TRBD1	ASSPSGTADSPLH
TRBV30	9	-	AWSGNYEQY
TRBV30	11	-	AWGRGGSYEQY
TRBV29-1	11	-	SVVDGEGYEQY
TRBV5-1	14	TRBD2	ASSLGLAGTRETQY
TRBV9	13	TRBD2	ASTREAGGPVTQY
TRBV29-1	11	-	SVLTGSNQPQH
TRBV6-4	13	TRBD2	ASSDSLAATDTQY
TRBV30	14	TRBD2	AWSPTRTSGPYEQY
TRBV18	15	TRBD1	ASSPRIGQGVWGEAF
TRBV4-3	12	-	ASSQDSGGVEQF
TRBV29-1	9	-	SVDDSYGYT
TRBV7-2	14	TRBD2	ASSLAGGGTSYEQY
TRBV4-2	11	-	ASSRGDDYGYT
TRBV5-8	11	-	ASSLNRETEAF
TRBV5-1	12	TRBD1	ASSSGQVLDEQF
TRBV5-1	12	TRBD1	ASSGWDSLYGYT
TRBV13	12	-	ASSPWGELETQY
TRBV5-1	12	TRBD1	ASSLGQGGATQY
TRBV30	14	-	AWSPLSGRSNEKLF
TRBV30	12	TRBD2	AWSRLAGAAEQY
TRBV13	12	-	ASSFGSEGGGYT
TRBV6-6	10	TRBD2	ASKAEGLVQY
TRBV2	11	-	ASSRLERGEQY
TRBV25-1	16	TRBD2	ASSDQKGGLAGSYEQY